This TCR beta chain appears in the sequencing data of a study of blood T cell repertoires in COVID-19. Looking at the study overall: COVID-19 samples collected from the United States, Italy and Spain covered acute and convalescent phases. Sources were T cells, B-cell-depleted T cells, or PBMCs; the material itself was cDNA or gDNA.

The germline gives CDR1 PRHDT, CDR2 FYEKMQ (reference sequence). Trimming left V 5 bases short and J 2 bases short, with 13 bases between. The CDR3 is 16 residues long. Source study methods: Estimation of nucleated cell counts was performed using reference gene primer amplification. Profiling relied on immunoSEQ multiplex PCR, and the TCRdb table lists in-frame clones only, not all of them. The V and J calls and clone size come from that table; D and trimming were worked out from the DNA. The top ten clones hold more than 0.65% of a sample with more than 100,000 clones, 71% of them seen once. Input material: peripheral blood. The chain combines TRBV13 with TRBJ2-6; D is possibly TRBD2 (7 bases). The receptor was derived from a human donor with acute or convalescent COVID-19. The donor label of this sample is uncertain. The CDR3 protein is CASSVRGGAGANVLTF. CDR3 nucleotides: TGTGCCAGCAGCGTGAGAGGGGGGGCTGGGGCCAACGTCCTGACTTTC.